These T cell receptor beta chains were read from a single sample in a study of blood T cell repertoires in COVID-19. Profiled with immunoSEQ multiplex PCR; TCRdb holds only in-frame clones, not every one. The data show 110,000 to 150,000 clones, 86% seen once. Sample: PBMCs or T cells enriched from blood (not recorded which). These receptors were collected from a man aged 45 to 65 who had recovered from COVID-19. The CDR3 runs from the conserved cysteine through the conserved F or W. A D gene is named only where the DNA matches it firmly. Not all rows give a size; the values are once, few, many and, for expanded clones, a class.

j_call clone_size v_call d_call cdr3_aa cdr3_nt
TRBJ2-7 NA TRBV4-3 TRBD2 CASSRLTSGIDEQYF TGCGCCAGCAGCCGCTTGACTAGCGGGATCGACGAGCAGTACTTC
TRBJ2-7 NA TRBV5-1 NA CASRSRSSHPYEQYF TGCGCCAGCAGATCGAGAAGCTCCCACCCCTACGAGCAGTACTTC
TRBJ2-2 NA TRBV4-2 NA CASSPFTVQDTGELFF TGTGCCAGCAGCCCCTTTACGGTTCAGGACACCGGGGAGCTGTTTTTT
TRBJ1-2 NA TRBV29-1 TRBD1 CSVAGGMRDGYTF TGCAGCGTTGCAGGGGGGATGAGGGATGGCTACACCTTC
TRBJ1-6 few TRBV6-2/TRBV6-3 NA CASSYATLGLSPLHF TGTGCCAGCAGTTACGCGACGCTAGGTCTTTCACCCCTCCACTTT
TRBJ1-4 NA TRBV9 NA CASKRTTATNEKLFF TGTGCCAGCAAGAGGACTACAGCAACTAATGAAAAACTGTTTTTT
TRBJ2-3 NA TRBV5-6 TRBD1 CASSWTGTDTQYF TGTGCCAGCAGCTGGACAGGGACAGATACGCAGTATTTT
TRBJ2-7 few TRBV5-1 NA CASLAYEQYF TGCGCCAGCTTAGCCTACGAGCAGTACTTC
TRBJ2-2 NA TRBV28 TRBD1 CASTTRDRKNTGELFF TGTGCCAGCACTACAAGGGACAGGAAGAACACCGGGGAGCTGTTTTTT
TRBJ1-4 NA TRBV24-1 TRBD1 CATSDRGQGRTNEKLFF TGTGCCACCAGTGATCGCGGACAGGGTCGTACTAATGAAAAACTGTTTTTT
TRBJ2-3 NA TRBV27 NA CASSSGGPIDTQYF TGTGCCAGCAGTTCAGGTGGGCCGATAGATACGCAGTATTTT
TRBJ1-5 NA TRBV18 TRBD1 CASSPSLGTDQPQHF TGTGCCAGCTCACCAAGTTTAGGGACAGATCAGCCCCAGCATTTT
TRBJ1-1 NA TRBV28 TRBD1 CASSLAGLGQANTEAFF TGTGCCAGCAGTTTAGCGGGGTTGGGACAGGCGAACACTGAAGCTTTCTTT
TRBJ1-4 once TRBV4-1 NA CASSHLPGDISTNEKLFF TGCGCCAGCAGCCACCTTCCCGGGGACATATCAACTAATGAAAAACTGTTTTTT
TRBJ1-1 once TRBV9 TRBD1 CASSARQGEAFF TGTGCCAGCAGCGCCCGACAGGGAGAAGCTTTCTTT
TRBJ2-5 NA TRBV6-2/TRBV6-3 TRBD2 CASSFGLAGGVGETQYF TGTGCCAGCAGTTTCGGACTAGCGGGAGGGGTCGGGGAGACCCAGTACTTC
TRBJ1-2 NA TRBV28 NA CASSLRANYGYTF TGTGCCAGCAGTTTAAGAGCTAACTATGGCTACACCTTC
TRBJ2-5 NA TRBV7-9 TRBD1 CASSISGGGSETQYF TGTGCCAGCAGCATCTCAGGGGGCGGGTCAGAGACCCAGTACTTC
TRBJ2-2 NA TRBV5-1 NA CASSLDGGAGGELFF TGCGCCAGCAGCTTGGATGGGGGCGCGGGCGGGGAGCTGTTTTTT
TRBJ1-1 NA TRBV12-3/TRBV12-4 NA CASSRQENTEAFF TGTGCCAGCAGCAGACAGGAGAACACTGAAGCTTTCTTT
TRBJ2-5 NA TRBV12-3/TRBV12-4 TRBD2 CASSFDGGFPQYF TGTGCCAGCAGTTTCGACGGGGGGTTTCCCCAGTACTTC
TRBJ1-1 NA TRBV5-1 NA CASSAQGLNTEAFF TGCGCCAGCAGCGCGCAGGGCTTGAACACTGAAGCTTTCTTT